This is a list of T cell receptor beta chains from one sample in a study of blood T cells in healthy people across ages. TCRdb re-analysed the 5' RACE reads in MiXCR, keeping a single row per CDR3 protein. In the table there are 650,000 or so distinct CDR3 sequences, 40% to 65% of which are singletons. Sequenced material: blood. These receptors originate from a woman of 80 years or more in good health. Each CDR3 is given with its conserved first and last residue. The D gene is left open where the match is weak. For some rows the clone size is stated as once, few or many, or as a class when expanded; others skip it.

TGTGCCAGCAAGGACTCCTTTGCTCACAATGAGCAGTTCTTC	CASKDSFAHNEQFF	many	NA	TRBV25-1	TRBJ2-1
TGTGCCACCAGTGCGATGCGGCGCGGCGGCTCCTACAATGAGCAGTTCTTC	CATSAMRRGGSYNEQFF	NA	NA	TRBV24-1	TRBJ2-1
TGTGCCAGCAGCAGGGGGTCCGGAGAGACCCAGTACTTC	CASSRGSGETQYF	many	NA	TRBV9	TRBJ2-5
TGTGCCAGCAGTTACTCTCCTGCCAGGCTCGACCACAGGGAGCTGTTTTTT	CASSYSPARLDHRELFF	NA	NA	TRBV6-5	TRBJ2-2
TGTGCCACCAGTGATGTAGCGGGGTACGGCATTTTTTCTACAGATACGCAGTATTTT	CATSDVAGYGIFSTDTQYF	NA	TRBD2	TRBV24-1	TRBJ2-3
TGTGCCAGCAGCCTCAACCTTATAGCGGGAGTTCGAGAGACCCAGTACTTC	CASSLNLIAGVRETQYF	NA	TRBD2	TRBV7-2	TRBJ2-5
TGTGCCAGCGGAAGGACAGGGCAGCATGGCTACACCTTC	CASGRTGQHGYTF	NA	TRBD1	TRBV25-1	TRBJ1-2
TGTGCCAGCAGCGACCACTACAGGACTAGCGGCAGCTCCTACAATGAGCAGTTCTTC	CASSDHYRTSGSSYNEQFF	many	TRBD2	TRBV9	TRBJ2-1
TGTGCCATGAGGGATACCGTGAACACTGAAGCTTTCTTT	CAMRDTVNTEAFF	NA	NA	TRBV10-3	TRBJ1-1
TGTGCCAGCAGCTTAGGGGGGTGGGGGGGAGATACGCAGTTCTTC	CASSLGGWGGDTQFF	NA	TRBD2	TRBV7-2	TRBJ2-1
TGTGCCAGCAGTAGGGGGGGGACAGGGAGGACTGAAGCTTTCTTT	CASSRGGTGRTEAFF	few	TRBD1	TRBV6-2/TRBV6-3	TRBJ1-1
TGCAGTGCTGTCCATGCCGGGACACAAAGAAACAATGAGCAGTTCTTC	CSAVHAGTQRNNEQFF	few	NA	TRBV20-1	TRBJ2-1
TGCGCCAGCAGCTTGCCGGGTAGTTGGGAGACCCAGTACTTC	CASSLPGSWETQYF	many	NA	TRBV5-1	TRBJ2-5
TGTGCCCATCGTCCGGGACTAGCGGGGGGTGAGGATACGCAGTATTTT	CAHRPGLAGGEDTQYF	many	TRBD2	TRBV10-3	TRBJ2-3
TGTGCCAGCAGGCCCGGGACAGAAAGCAATCAGCCCCAGCATTTT	CASRPGTESNQPQHF	NA	TRBD1	TRBV6-1	TRBJ1-5
TGTGCCAGCAGTCGCACAGGGCCTGGGGCCAACGTCCTGACTTTC	CASSRTGPGANVLTF	NA	NA	TRBV12-3/TRBV12-4	TRBJ2-6
TGTGCCAGCAGCTTCGCAGCGGCTTCCTACAATGAGCAGTTCTTC	CASSFAAASYNEQFF	NA	NA	TRBV7-8	TRBJ2-1
TGCAGTGCTAGAGATATAAGCGGGAGTTCCTACGAGCAGTACTTC	CSARDISGSSYEQYF	NA	TRBD2	TRBV20-1	TRBJ2-7
TGTGCCAGCAGCTCGGGACATGGTATCGCCGGGGAGCTGTTTTTT	CASSSGHGIAGELFF	NA	NA	TRBV7-2	TRBJ2-2
TGTGCCAGCAGCCAAGGACAAGGGGGTGAGCAGTTCTTC	CASSQGQGGEQFF	many	NA	TRBV3-1	TRBJ2-1
TGTGCCAGCAGTTTTGTCGGGGGAGGGCAGGGCTACTATGGCTACACCTTC	CASSFVGGGQGYYGYTF	many	NA	TRBV12-3/TRBV12-4	TRBJ1-2
TGTGCCAGCAGCACCTGGGACCCAAGGTACGGCACTGAAGCTTTCTTT	CASSTWDPRYGTEAFF	NA	NA	TRBV11-1	TRBJ1-1
TGCGCCAGCAGCCAAGGAAGTCGGAATCAGCCCCAGCATTTT	CASSQGSRNQPQHF	NA	NA	TRBV4-1	TRBJ1-5
TGTGCCAGCAGACGTAGGGACAGAGCCGACCAAGAGACCCAGTACTTC	CASRRRDRADQETQYF	once	TRBD1	TRBV3-1	TRBJ2-5
TGTGCCAGCACCACTGGGGGTACAGGCTCGCGTGGCTACACCTTC	CASTTGGTGSRGYTF	NA	NA	TRBV2	TRBJ1-2
TGTGCCAGCAGTTTTATGGGACTAGCGGCTAATGAGCAGTACTTC	CASSFMGLAANEQYF	few	TRBD2	TRBV12-3/TRBV12-4	TRBJ2-5
TGTGCCAGCAGTCCCGCGGAGGGTAGCAATCAGCCCCGGCATTTT	CASSPAEGSNQPRHF	NA	NA	TRBV6-2/TRBV6-3	TRBJ1-5
TGCAGTGCTAGGGTCAGGGAACGGATCACTGAAGCTTTCTTT	CSARVRERITEAFF	NA	NA	TRBV20-1	TRBJ1-1
TGTGCCTCAGGACAGTCTGTCTGGGATGAGCAGTTCTTC	CASGQSVWDEQFF	NA	NA	TRBV6-5	TRBJ2-1
TGTGCCATCCTTGACGGGACAGTGAACACTGAAGCTTTCTTT	CAILDGTVNTEAFF	NA	TRBD1	TRBV10-3	TRBJ1-1
TGCAGTGCTCCCCCGACTAGCGGGATCCCCTACGAGCAGTACTTC	CSAPPTSGIPYEQYF	few	TRBD2	TRBV20-1	TRBJ2-7